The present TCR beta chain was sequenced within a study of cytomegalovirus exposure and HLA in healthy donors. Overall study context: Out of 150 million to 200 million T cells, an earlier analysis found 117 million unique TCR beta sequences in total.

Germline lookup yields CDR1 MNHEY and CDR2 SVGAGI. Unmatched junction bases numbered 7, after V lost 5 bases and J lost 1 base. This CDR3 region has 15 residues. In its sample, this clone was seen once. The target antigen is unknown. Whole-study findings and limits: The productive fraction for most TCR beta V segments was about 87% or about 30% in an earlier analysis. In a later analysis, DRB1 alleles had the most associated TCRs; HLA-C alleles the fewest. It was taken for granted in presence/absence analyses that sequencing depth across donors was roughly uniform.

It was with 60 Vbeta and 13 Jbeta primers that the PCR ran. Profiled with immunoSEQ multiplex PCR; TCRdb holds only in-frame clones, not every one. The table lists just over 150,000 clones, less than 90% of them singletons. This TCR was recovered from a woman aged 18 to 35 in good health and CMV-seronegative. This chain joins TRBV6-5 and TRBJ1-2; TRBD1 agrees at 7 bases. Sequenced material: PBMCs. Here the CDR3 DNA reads TGTGCCAGCAGTCAGGGGGGACAGCTTAACTATGGCTACACCTTC. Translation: CASSQGGQLNYGYTF.